The 31 T cell receptor beta chains listed next were all sequenced from one sample in a study of human T cells and chemical hapten exposure. In TCRdb, the RACE reads were re-called with MiXCR into one record per CDR3 protein. This table holds about 340,000 distinct CDR3 sequences, approximately 6.3% found once. The time point was: patch test 1, 2 weeks after DPC sensitization. Regarding treatment: therapeutic diphenylcyclopropenone sensitization with weekly scalp DPC. Specimen: whole blood, collected in connection with sensitization to the hapten diphenylcyclopropenone (DPC). The receptors were sampled from a woman aged 18-29 years with alopecia areata. Some clones in this sample may be carry-over from other donors' samples.

The V gene is TRBV27, the J gene TRBJ1-1; D perhaps matches TRBD1 (6 bases). V was pared by 11 bases and J by 5 bases, with 15 bases between. CDR3 length: 12 amino acids. CDR1 is MNHEY, CDR2 SMNVEV, per germline (reference sequence). The CDR3 loop is CAVGGGWTEAFF. The CDR3 DNA reads as TGTGCCGTCGGGGGGGGCTGGACTGAAGCTTTCTTT.

This clonotype was found a few times. This chain joins TRBV15 and TRBJ2-5, with TRBD2 matching 12 bases. With V trimmed by 2 bases and J by 6 bases, 16 bases remained unmatched. The CDR3 sequence is 19 residues long. Germline CDR1 is LNHNV and CDR2 is YYDKDF (reference sequence). The CDR3 here is CATSRFSASGGAERKTQYF. DNA for the CDR3: TGTGCCACCAGCAGATTTTCTGCTAGCGGGGGGGCCGAGAGAAAGACCCAGTACTTC. Drawing the rest from reference TRBV15 and TRBJ2-5, the complete variable domain is DAMVIQNPRYQVTQFGKPVTLSCSQTLNHNVMYWYQQKSSQAPKLLFHYYDKDFNNEADTPDNFQSRRPNTSFCFLDIRSPGLGDTAMYLCATSRFSASGGAERKTQYFGPGTRLLVL.

The chain has TRBV7-9 and TRBJ2-7, with D perhaps being TRBD1 or TRBD2 (7 bases each). The CDR3 covers 14 residues. The germline V gene has CDR1 SEHNR and CDR2 FQNEAQ (reference sequence). V lost 3 bases, J lost 6 bases, and 15 bases lay in between. The CDR3 bases are TGTGCCAGCAGCTTTTTTCAGGGGGGGATCGAGCAGTACTTC. Translated: CASSFFQGGIEQYF.

A note on this clonotype: The CDR3 does not close with the conserved phenylalanine or tryptophan, likely indicating a read error. No DNA is shown, since the ends of the CDR3 on it are uncertain; the CDR3 is the one TCRdb lists. The chain links TRBV6-6 to TRBJ2-1; the table's D call of TRBD2 was not tested on the DNA. Termini included, the CDR3 measures 13 amino acids. The V gene's germline CDR1 is MNHNY and CDR2 SVGAGI (reference sequence). This chain's CDR3 is CASSYGEGTAIPL.

V is TRBV24-1 and J is TRBJ1-2, with 7 bases identical to TRBD1. The V and J ends lost 11 bases and 4 bases, in that order; junction bases with no gene match: 6. The CDR3 sequence is 12 residues long. The V gene's germline CDR1 is KGHDR and CDR2 SFDVKD. CDR3 residues: CAIGDSIYGYTF. In nucleotides, the CDR3 is TGTGCCATCGGGGACAGCATCTATGGCTACACCTTC.

At least ten counts were recorded for this clonotype. The rearrangement links TRBV9 to TRBJ1-5; 8 bases match TRBD1. In germline, CDR1 is SGDLS, CDR2 YYNGEE. This CDR3 region has 17 residues. V was pared by 0 bases and J by 5 bases, with 10 bases of the junction left unmatched. As DNA, the CDR3 is TGTGCCAGCAGCGTAGTTCAGTCGGCAGGGGGCCATCAGCCCCAGCATTTT. It specifies CASSVVQSAGGHQPQHF.

The rearrangement joins TRBV7-3 to TRBJ2-7, with 7 nucleotides matching TRBD1. V trimming: 3 bases; J trimming: 6 bases; junction bases outside the gene matches: 5. The CDR3 is made up of 13 amino acids. Germline CDR1 is SGHTA and CDR2 is FQGTGA. CDR3 DNA sequence: TGTGCCAGCAGCTTGACAGGGTCTAGCGAGCAGTACTTC. This codes for CASSLTGSSEQYF.

In this sample, this clonotype turned up many times. The chain joins TRBV6-5 to TRBJ2-2; 9 bases fit TRBD1. Germline CDR1 is MNHEY and CDR2 is SVGAGI. This CDR3 is 14 amino acids long. Germline trimming cut 6 bases from V and 5 bases from J; bases unmatched to any gene: 4. CDR3 sequence: CASRGTGLTGELFF. The CDR3 DNA reads TGTGCCAGCAGAGGGACAGGGCTAACCGGGGAGCTGTTTTTT.

CDR3 sequence: CASSRPDSIQETQYF. The DNA for the CDR3 is TGTGCCAGCAGTCGTCCGGACAGCATCCAAGAGACCCAGTACTTC. This chain joins TRBV7-8 and TRBJ2-5, with D maybe TRBD1 (6 bases). Between the trimmed V and J ends, which lost 6 bases and 1 base, there was a span of 15 bases. The CDR3 contains 15 residues. Germline CDR1 and CDR2: SGHVS and FQNEAQ.

This clonotype has more than one count but fewer than ten. The genes are TRBV7-9 and TRBJ1-2; maybe TRBD1 (6 bases). Germline V gene lookup returns CDR1 SEHNR and CDR2 FQNEAQ (reference sequence). This CDR3 spans 16 amino acids. Trimming stripped 6 bases from V and 6 bases from J, with 23 bases between. The CDR3 protein is CASRETPGGQLDGYTF. The CDR3 DNA reads TGTGCCAGCAGAGAGACTCCGGGGGGACAACTCGATGGCTACACCTTC.

This clonotype occurred a few times. V gene TRBV10-3 combines with J gene TRBJ2-3; the D is unclear. This CDR3 is 14 amino acids long. Deletions cut 10 bases from V and 2 bases from J, with 16 bases between. CDR1 and CDR2 from the germline V gene are ENHRY and SYGVKD. Here the CDR3 reads CASTRQADTDTQYF. CDR3 nucleotides: TGTGCCAGTACCCGGCAGGCAGACACAGATACGCAGTATTTT.

This chain connects TRBV7-2 to TRBJ1-3; 7 nucleotides line up with TRBD1. V was clipped by 5 bases and J by 3 bases; unmatched bases: 10. Per the germline V gene, CDR1 is SGHTA and CDR2 is FQGNSA. The CDR3 totals 16 residues. CDR3 in DNA: TGTGCCAGCAGCCCCCAGGGGGGGGGCGTTGGAAACACCATATATTTT. Translation: CASSPQGGGVGNTIYF.

This clonotype was seen many times. The V and J genes are TRBV18 and TRBJ2-7; D ambiguous. Trimming took 3 bases from V and 2 from J, leaving 11 bases between them. The CDR3 runs to 14 residues. Germline V lookup: CDR1 KGHSH, CDR2 LQKENI. CDR3 DNA: TGTGCCAGCTCACCGGGCGTGCCCACCTACGAGCAGTACTTC. Protein: CASSPGVPTYEQYF. Drawing the rest from reference TRBV18 and TRBJ2-7, the complete variable domain is NAGVMQNPRHLVRRRGQEARLRCSPMKGHSHVYWYRQLPEEGLKFMVYLQKENIIDESGMPKERFSAEFPKEGPSILRIQQVVRGDSAAYFCASSPGVPTYEQYFGPGTRLTVT.

This clonotype was counted between two and nine times. This chain links TRBV29-1 with TRBJ1-5, with a possible D match to TRBD1 (5 bases). Trimming took off 7 bases at V and 2 bases at J, with 12 bases between the two ends. The CDR3 has 13 amino acids. From germline, CDR1 is SQVTM and CDR2 ANQGSEA. The CDR3 nucleotides are TGCAGCGCCGCTGGGGCAGGCAATCAGCCCCAGCATTTT. Amino acids: CSAAGAGNQPQHF.

The chain combines TRBV29-1 with TRBJ1-1; D is unresolved. Trimming took off 6 bases at V and 4 bases at J, with 9 bases between the two ends. CDR1 and CDR2 from the germline V gene are SQVTM and ANQGSEA. The CDR3 runs 11 residues. The CDR3 loop reads CSVAYRTEAFF. The CDR3, as DNA: TGCAGCGTCGCCTATCGCACTGAAGCTTTCTTT.

This clonotype occurred many times. The chain couples TRBV5-4 to TRBJ2-7; D is possibly TRBD1 (5 bases). The CDR3 is 14 residues long. CDR1 is SGHNT and CDR2 is YYREEE in the germline V gene (reference sequence). With 3 bases removed from V and 2 bases from J, the gap between germline ends came to 12 bases. CDR3 loop: CASSSRQKPYEQYF. DNA of the CDR3: TGTGCCAGCAGCTCCCGACAGAAACCCTACGAGCAGTACTTC.

This clonotype has ten or more counts. This rearrangement joins TRBV7-2 to TRBJ2-7, with 12 bases identical to TRBD2. Germline assignment: CDR1 SGHTA and CDR2 FQGNSA. The CDR3 is 16 residues long. Trimming at V came to 3 bases and at J to 4 bases, leaving 7 bases not matched to a gene. The DNA for the CDR3 is TGTGCCAGCAGCTTTAGAACTAGCGGGGGGCGGTACGAGCAGTACTTC. Its translation is CASSFRTSGGRYEQYF.

In this sample, this clonotype turned up a few times. The CDR3 DNA reads as TGTGCCAGCAGCATCCAGGGTGAAGCTTTCTTT. This gives the protein CASSIQGEAFF. This chain connects TRBV5-6 to TRBJ1-1, with D perhaps TRBD1 (5 bases). The V gene's germline CDR1 is SGHDT and CDR2 YYEEEE. The germline V and J ends were trimmed by 4 bases and 7 bases, with 8 bases remaining between them. CDR3 length equals 11 residues.

The chain is built from TRBV12-3 or TRBV12-4 and TRBJ2-1; 9 nucleotides match TRBD2. The CDR3 contains 14 residues. Losses at the gene ends were 6 bases for V and 10 bases for J; bases not matched to a gene: 10. CDR3 protein: CASSTSGCVREQFF. The CDR3 DNA is TGTGCCAGCAGCACTAGCGGGTGTGTACGGGAGCAGTTCTTC.

The V gene is TRBV18, the J gene TRBJ1-1; unclear D gene. In germline, CDR1 is KGHSH, CDR2 LQKENI. This CDR3 contains 12 residues. Trimming took off 3 bases at V and 6 bases at J, with 8 bases between the two ends. In nucleotides, the CDR3 is TGTGCCAGCTCACCCTTTGACTCTGAAGCTTTCTTT. Protein: CASSPFDSEAFF.

This clonotype was recorded at least ten times. This chain joins TRBV6-2 or TRBV6-3 and TRBJ2-7; D may match TRBD1 or TRBD2 (5 bases each). Germline assignment: CDR1 MNHEY and CDR2 SVGEGT. Between the trimmed V and J ends, which lost 5 bases and 8 bases, there was a span of 16 bases. The CDR3 is 13 residues long. CDR3 sequence (DNA): TGTGCCAGCAGTCCCGGGACGGGGAGCCAGCAGTACTTC. Translation gives CASSPGTGSQQYF.

The chain carries TRBV6-5 and TRBJ1-1; maybe TRBD1 (6 bases). V lost 4 bases and J 5 bases, leaving 14 bases between the germline ends. The CDR3 covers 14 residues. In germline, CDR1 is MNHEY, CDR2 SVGAGI. CDR3 protein: CASSFRGGRTEAFF. The CDR3 DNA sequence: TGTGCCAGCAGTTTCAGGGGTGGGAGGACTGAAGCTTTCTTT.

The chain carries TRBV19 and TRBJ2-3; D is unresolved. This CDR3 is built from 14 residues. Trimming pared 3 bases from V and 0 bases from J, leaving 7 bases between. Germline CDR1 LNHDA, CDR2 SQIVND (reference sequence). In nucleotides, the CDR3 is TGTGCCAGTAGTATCCGCCGAAGCACAGATACGCAGTATTTT. Residues: CASSIRRSTDTQYF. Full variable domain (missing parts from reference TRBV19 and TRBJ2-3): DGGITQSPKYLFRKEGQNVTLSCEQNLNHDAMYWYRQDPGQGLRLIYYSQIVNDFQKGDIAEGYSVSREKKESFPLTVTSAQKNPTAFYLCASSIRRSTDTQYFGPGTRLTVL.

In its sample, this clonotype was seen many times. The chain couples TRBV14 to TRBJ2-6; D uncertain. The length of the CDR3 is 16 residues. Trimming cost V 1 base and J 0 bases, with 7 bases left between them. Germline V CDR1 and CDR2: SGHDN, FVKESK. The CDR3 protein is CASSQVVSSGANVLTF. The CDR3 DNA is TGTGCCAGCAGCCAAGTGGTGAGCTCTGGGGCCAACGTCCTGACTTTC.

This clonotype was picked up many times. The chain has TRBV20-1 and TRBJ2-3, with D unresolved. V gave up 0 bases and J gave up 1 base, with 20 bases separating them. Germline V gene sequence: CDR1 DFQATT, CDR2 SNEGSKA (reference sequence). CDR3 length: 18 amino acids. CDR3 nucleotide sequence: TGCAGTGCTAGAGATAGTTTCCGACTTTCTACTCGCACAGATACGCAGTATTTT. Residues: CSARDSFRLSTRTDTQYF.

This sequence joins TRBV6-2 or TRBV6-3 and TRBJ1-5; D perhaps matches TRBD1 (5 bases). Germline CDR1 reads MNHEY; CDR2 reads SVGEGT. CDR3 length: 15 amino acids. Trimming cost V 7 bases and J 3 bases, with 16 bases left between them. CDR3 DNA sequence: TGTGCCAGCACCCAGGGAGACATTTACAATCAGCCCCAGCATTTT. Translating gives CASTQGDIYNQPQHF.

The chain combines TRBV6-5 with TRBJ1-1, with D uncertain. This CDR3 spans 16 amino acids. V shed 2 bases and J shed 1 base, with 14 bases lying between them. CDR1 MNHEY and CDR2 SVGAGI come from the germline V gene. CDR3 protein: CASSYGRRTGNTEAFF. The CDR3 nucleotides read TGTGCCAGCAGTTACGGGAGGCGGACGGGGAACACTGAAGCTTTCTTT.

Many counts were recorded for this clonotype. This sequence joins TRBV28 and TRBJ2-3, with D tentatively TRBD1 or TRBD2 (5 bases each). CDR3 length equals 14 residues. V shed 2 bases and J shed 0 bases, with 6 bases lying between them. CDR1 and CDR2 (germline): MDHEN, SYDVKM. The CDR3 protein is CASSLRDSTDTQYF. The CDR3 DNA sequence: TGTGCCAGCAGTTTAAGGGACAGCACAGATACGCAGTATTTT.

This clonotype has at least ten counts. The rearrangement uses TRBV4-3 and TRBJ2-3; D is undetermined. Germline assignment: CDR1 LGHNA and CDR2 YSLEER. With 0 bases removed from V and 8 bases from J, the gap between germline ends came to 9 bases. The CDR3 has 13 residues. The CDR3 DNA reads as TGCGCCAGCAGCCAAGATAGTTCGCGTACGCAGTATTTT. This translates into CASSQDSSRTQYF.

This clonotype was observed a handful of times. The chain has TRBV4-3 and TRBJ2-5, with 7 positions matching TRBD2. The germline V gene has CDR1 LGHNA and CDR2 YSLEER. This CDR3 spans 16 amino acids. The V gene end was trimmed by 2 bases and the J gene end by 0 bases; junction bases not matched to a gene: 6. The CDR3 coding sequence is TGCGCCAGCAGCCAATACCCCGGGACTAACCAAGAGACCCAGTACTTC. This encodes CASSQYPGTNQETQYF.

This chain links TRBV9 with TRBJ1-2; the D gene is possibly TRBD1 (6 bases). Germline V lookup: CDR1 SGDLS, CDR2 YYNGEE. This CDR3 is built from 14 residues. V lost 0 bases and J lost 0, with 6 bases in between. The CDR3 loop is CASSVGTANYGYTF. The CDR3 region has the DNA TGTGCCAGCAGCGTAGGGACAGCTAACTATGGCTACACCTTC.